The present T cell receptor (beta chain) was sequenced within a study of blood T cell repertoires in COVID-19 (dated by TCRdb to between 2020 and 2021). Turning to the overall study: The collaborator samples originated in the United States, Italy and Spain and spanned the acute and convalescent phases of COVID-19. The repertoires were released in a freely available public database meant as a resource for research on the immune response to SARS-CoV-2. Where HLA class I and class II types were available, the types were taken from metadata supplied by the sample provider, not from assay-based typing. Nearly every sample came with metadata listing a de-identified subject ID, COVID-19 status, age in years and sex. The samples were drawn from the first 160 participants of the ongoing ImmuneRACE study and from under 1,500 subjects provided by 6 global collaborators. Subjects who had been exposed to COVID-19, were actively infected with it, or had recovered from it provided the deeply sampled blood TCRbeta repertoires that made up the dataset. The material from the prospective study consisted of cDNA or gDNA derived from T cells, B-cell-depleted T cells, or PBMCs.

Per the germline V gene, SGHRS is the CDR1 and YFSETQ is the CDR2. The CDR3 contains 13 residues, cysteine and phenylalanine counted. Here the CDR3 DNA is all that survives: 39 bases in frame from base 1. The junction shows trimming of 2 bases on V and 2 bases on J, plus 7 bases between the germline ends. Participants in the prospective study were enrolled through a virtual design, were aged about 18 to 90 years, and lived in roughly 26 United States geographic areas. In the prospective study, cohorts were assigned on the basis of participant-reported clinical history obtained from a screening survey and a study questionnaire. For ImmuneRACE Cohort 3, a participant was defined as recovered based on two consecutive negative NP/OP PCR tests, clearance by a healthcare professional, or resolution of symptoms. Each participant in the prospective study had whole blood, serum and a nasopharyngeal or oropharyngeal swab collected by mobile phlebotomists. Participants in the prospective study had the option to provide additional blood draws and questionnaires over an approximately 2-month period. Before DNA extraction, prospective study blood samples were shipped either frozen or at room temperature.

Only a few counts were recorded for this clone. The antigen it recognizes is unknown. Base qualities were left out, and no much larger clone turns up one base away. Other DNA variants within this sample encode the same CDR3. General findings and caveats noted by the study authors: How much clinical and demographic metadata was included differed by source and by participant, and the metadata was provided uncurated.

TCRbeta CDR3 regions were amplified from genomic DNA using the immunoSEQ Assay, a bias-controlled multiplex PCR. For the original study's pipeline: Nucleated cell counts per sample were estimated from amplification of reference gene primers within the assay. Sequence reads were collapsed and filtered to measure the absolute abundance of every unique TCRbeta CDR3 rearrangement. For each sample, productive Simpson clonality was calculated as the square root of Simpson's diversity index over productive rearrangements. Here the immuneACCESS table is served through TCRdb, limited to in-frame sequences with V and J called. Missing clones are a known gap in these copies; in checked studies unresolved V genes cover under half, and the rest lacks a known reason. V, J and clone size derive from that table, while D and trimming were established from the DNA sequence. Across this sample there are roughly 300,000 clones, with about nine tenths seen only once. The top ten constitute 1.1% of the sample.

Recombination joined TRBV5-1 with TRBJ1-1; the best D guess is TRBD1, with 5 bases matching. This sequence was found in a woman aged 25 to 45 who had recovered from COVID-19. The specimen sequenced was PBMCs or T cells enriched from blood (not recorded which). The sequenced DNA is TGCGCCAGCAGCTTTCAGGGTAACACTGAAGCTTTCTTT. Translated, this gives CASSFQGNTEAFF.